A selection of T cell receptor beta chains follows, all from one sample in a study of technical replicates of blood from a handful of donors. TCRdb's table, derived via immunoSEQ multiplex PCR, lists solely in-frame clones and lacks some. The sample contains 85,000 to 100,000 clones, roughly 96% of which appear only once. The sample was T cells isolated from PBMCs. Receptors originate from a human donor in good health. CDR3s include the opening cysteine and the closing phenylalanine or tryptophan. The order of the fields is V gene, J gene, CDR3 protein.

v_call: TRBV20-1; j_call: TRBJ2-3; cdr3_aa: CSAQRTQYF
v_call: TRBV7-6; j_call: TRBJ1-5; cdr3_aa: CASSPAGYPPQHF
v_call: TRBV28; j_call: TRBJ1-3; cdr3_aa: CASSYTGFAGNTIYF
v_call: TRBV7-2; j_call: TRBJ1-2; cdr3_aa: CASSLAGQAYGYTF
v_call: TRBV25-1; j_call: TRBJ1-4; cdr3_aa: CASSDSFDRGEEKLFF
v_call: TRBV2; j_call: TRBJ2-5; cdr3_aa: CASRDLKQETQYF
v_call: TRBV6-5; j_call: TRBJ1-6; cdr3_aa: CASSFFTGPLHF
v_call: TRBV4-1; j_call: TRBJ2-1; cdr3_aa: CASSQILAGVVYNEQFF
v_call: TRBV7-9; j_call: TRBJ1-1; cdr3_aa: CASSTDRGPNTEAFF
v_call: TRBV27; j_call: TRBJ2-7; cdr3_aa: CASSLSPGTTEQYF
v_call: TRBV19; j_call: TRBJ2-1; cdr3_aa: CASRSGGLDNNEQFF
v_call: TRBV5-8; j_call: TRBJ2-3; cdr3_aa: CASSAGLAGESDTQYF
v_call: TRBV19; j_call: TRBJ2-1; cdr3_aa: CASVARGISYNEQFF
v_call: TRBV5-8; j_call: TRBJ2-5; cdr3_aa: CASSLMYSETQYF